The rows below give T cell receptor beta chains drawn from one sample of a study of a mutant IDH1 vaccine in newly diagnosed glioma. These receptors are not linked to any known antigen. Method: immunoSEQ multiplex PCR; TCRdb's copy keeps in-frame clones and lacks some. The table includes about 29,000 clones, around 90% detected once. The sample consisted of peripheral blood mononuclear cells (PBMCs), taken from a glioma patient whose treatment included an IDH1 peptide vaccine. Source of these receptors: a woman between 35 and 50 years old with glioma. Some clones in this sample may be carry-over from other donors' samples. CDR3s leave out the opening cysteine and the closing phenylalanine or tryptophan.

v_call	cdr3_aa
TRBV28	ASASSGTGRNEQF
TRBV7-2	ASSSNSNQPQH
TRBV7-2	ASSLGPSDMNTEAF
TRBV28	ASRGGVQGVETQY
TRBV7-7	ASSPTAIQRDEQY
TRBV6-5	ASSTGTGLTQPQH
TRBV9	ASSTSPSSNYGYT
TRBV4-1	ASSQIGTWPGYEQF
TRBV18	ASSGRTDYGYT
TRBV5-8	ASSLGTSGPVTDTQY
TRBV21-1	ASSKTEGQGGCTIY
TRBV27	ASSYGGRDTQY
TRBV7-9	ASSFIVEQF
TRBV4-3	ASSQERGRYTQY
TRBV6-1	ASSVALMEGETQY
TRBV7-2	ASTLRVSEQF
TRBV28	ASSLLLWGQENTEAF
TRBV7-2	ASGLAVSSYNEQF
TRBV4-3	ASSPGHLSILDGYT
TRBV7-3	ASSPRGRGDTEAF
TRBV27	ASSQLAGLKETQY
TRBV29-1	SVDPDTLGETQY
TRBV7-9	ASRGGSNEKLF
TRBV4-1	ASSQIAPGTLT
TRBV28	ASRPDRGSAEAF
TRBV6-1	ASSELRGGNYGYT
TRBV25-1	ASRGDILYGYT
TRBV10-3	AISGGTRGEQY
TRBV27	ASSPQGGDSYEQY
TRBV4-3	ASSQDPRVANGYT
TRBV6-5	TSNPGQGPYEQY
TRBV2	ASSEEAGTIYGYT
TRBV7-3	ASSLYGPGRNSPLH